This is a list of T cell receptor beta chains from one sample in a study of beta chain features in type 1 diabetes. TCRdb's copy holds only in-frame clones and misses some; the assay was immunoSEQ multiplex PCR. This table holds 35,000 or so clones, roughly two thirds found once. Sequenced input: Tregs from blood. These receptors were obtained from a young woman in good health. Both conserved end residues are part of each CDR3. A D gene is named only where the DNA matches it firmly. Expanded clones are given a class, and other clones once, few, many or no size at all.

v_gene	d_gene	abundance	j_gene	CDR3aa	CDR3nt
TRBV29-1	TRBD1	.	TRBJ2-5	CSVELQGAETQYF	TGCAGCGTTGAACTACAGGGGGCAGAGACCCAGTACTTC
TRBV28	TRBD1	.	TRBJ2-1	CASSFQDRSEFF	TGTGCCAGCAGTTTCCAGGACAGGTCTGAGTTCTTC
TRBV28	.	few	TRBJ2-5	CASSSRGAPETQYF	TGTGCCAGCTCATCTCGGGGGGCCCCAGAGACCCAGTACTTC
TRBV5-1	.	.	TRBJ2-1	CASSLGPGAYNEQFF	TGCGCCAGCAGCTTGGGGCCGGGAGCCTACAATGAGCAGTTCTTC
TRBV6-5	TRBD1	few	TRBJ2-7	CASSRDSISYEQYF	TGTGCCAGCAGTCGGGACAGTATCTCCTACGAGCAGTACTTC
TRBV7-2	.	few	TRBJ1-2	CASSFSLESLAHYGYTF	TGTGCCAGCAGCTTCAGTCTGGAGTCGCTTGCACACTATGGCTACACCTTC
TRBV5-1	.	.	TRBJ2-2	CASSSTASAGELFF	TGCGCCAGCAGCTCAACCGCTAGCGCCGGGGAGCTGTTTTTT
TRBV6-1	.	few	TRBJ1-2	CASSELVSLHGYTF	TGTGCCAGCAGTGAATTGGTCAGTCTCCATGGCTACACCTTC
TRBV18	.	.	TRBJ2-7	CASSQQGRGNYEQYF	TGTGCCAGCTCACAACAGGGTAGGGGAAACTACGAGCAGTACTTC
TRBV28	.	.	TRBJ1-4	CASSLQSRREKLFF	TGTGCCAGCAGCCTACAGAGCCGGAGGGAAAAACTGTTTTTT
TRBV19	TRBD1	.	TRBJ2-2	CASSPGQGLRELFF	TGTGCCAGTAGTCCCGGACAGGGGTTAAGGGAGCTGTTTTTT
TRBV6-6	.	once	TRBJ2-3	CASSYSIWPVTDTQYF	TGTGCCAGCAGTTACTCGATCTGGCCTGTCACAGATACGCAGTATTTT
TRBV5-1	TRBD2	.	TRBJ2-7	CASSLRRLAGVDEQYF	TGCGCCAGCAGCTTGAGGAGACTAGCGGGAGTTGACGAGCAGTACTTC
TRBV6-6	.	.	TRBJ1-1	CASSSQENTEAFF	TGTGCCAGCAGTTCTCAGGAAAACACTGAAGCTTTCTTT
TRBV30	TRBD1	few	TRBJ2-7	CASTGTGGYEQYF	TGTGCCTCGACCGGGACAGGGGGTTACGAGCAGTACTTC
TRBV29-1	.	.	TRBJ1-5	CSVGRDSNQPQHF	TGCAGCGTGGGGCGGGATAGCAATCAGCCCCAGCATTTT
TRBV7-9	TRBD1	.	TRBJ2-7	CASSLAGTGGRYEQYF	TGTGCCAGCAGCTTAGCCGGGACAGGGGGCAGGTACGAGCAGTACTTC
TRBV10-3	.	.	TRBJ1-5	CASTEGNQPQHF	TGTGCCTCAACCGAGGGCAATCAGCCCCAGCATTTT
TRBV5-1	.	once	TRBJ2-4	CASSLGLTSSAYGGPKNIQYF	TGCGCCAGCAGCTTGGGCCTGACGTCTAGCGCGTACGGAGGTCCCAAAAACATTCAGTACTTC
TRBV6-1	TRBD1	.	TRBJ1-2	CASSDQGARGYTF	TGTGCCAGCAGTGATCAGGGGGCACGAGGCTACACCTTC
TRBV23-1	.	.	TRBJ2-7	CASSQGRSSYEQYF	TGCGCCAGCAGTCAAGGAAGGAGCTCCTACGAGCAGTACTTC
TRBV27	.	few	TRBJ1-2	CASSLSPEGGYGYTF	TGTGCCAGCAGTTTATCACCCGAGGGAGGCTATGGCTACACCTTC
TRBV11-2	.	.	TRBJ2-5	CASSIQGQETQYF	TGTGCCAGCAGCATACAGGGCCAAGAGACCCAGTACTTC
TRBV25-1	TRBD2	.	TRBJ2-3	CASSGSSDTQYF	TGTGCCTCTAGCGGGAGTTCTGATACGCAGTATTTT
TRBV10-3	.	.	TRBJ2-1	CAISTGSWDEQFF	TGTGCCATCTCCACAGGGTCTTGGGATGAGCAGTTCTTC
TRBV18	TRBD2	.	TRBJ2-3	CASSGLAGITDTQYF	TGTGCCAGCTCGGGACTAGCGGGGATCACAGATACGCAGTATTTT
TRBV6-1	.	few	TRBJ2-1	CASSAVRRNEQFF	TGTGCCAGCAGTGCCGTTAGGCGGAATGAGCAGTTCTTC
TRBV2	.	few	TRBJ2-7	CASTSARRGGEQYF	TGTGCCAGCACTTCCGCCCGGCGGGGTGGCGAGCAGTACTTC
TRBV18	TRBD1	.	TRBJ2-7	CASSFGRTGYEQYF	TGTGCCAGCTCATTCGGCCGGACAGGTTACGAGCAGTACTTC
TRBV10-3	TRBD2	.	TRBJ2-7	CAISDATSGTTYEQYF	TGTGCCATCAGTGACGCTACTAGCGGGACCACCTACGAGCAGTACTTC
TRBV5-1	TRBD1	.	TRBJ1-5	CASSPRGASNQPQHF	TGCGCCAGCAGCCCCAGGGGGGCCAGCAATCAGCCCCAGCATTTT
TRBV5-8	TRBD1	once	TRBJ2-3	CASRQQGVVSDTQYF	TGTGCCAGCCGCCAACAGGGGGTAGTCTCAGATACGCAGTATTTT
TRBV30	.	.	TRBJ2-5	CAWTLQVNRLGDQETQYF	TGTGCCTGGACCCTACAGGTTAATAGGTTAGGGGACCAAGAGACCCAGTACTTC
TRBV7-6	.	.	TRBJ2-1	CASSLTGVGNEQFF	TGTGCCAGCAGCTTAACGGGGGTTGGAAATGAGCAGTTCTTC
TRBV18	.	.	TRBJ2-7	CASSPQVDAGYYEQYF	TGTGCCAGCTCACCCCAGGTGGACGCGGGCTATTACGAGCAGTACTTC
TRBV28	.	few	TRBJ2-6	CASSSGAGANVLTF	TGTGCCAGCAGTTCCGGGGCTGGGGCCAACGTCCTGACTTTC
TRBV6-6	.	.	TRBJ2-5	CASSWGGTGTQYF	TGTGCCAGCAGTTGGGGCGGGACCGGGACCCAGTACTTC
TRBV7-8	TRBD1	.	TRBJ2-7	CASSEDRGPYEQYF	TGTGCCAGCAGCGAAGACAGGGGGCCCTACGAGCAGTACTTC
TRBV13	TRBD2	.	TRBJ2-1	CASSSTKKGQRSGSSYNEQFF	TGTGCCAGCAGCTCTACGAAGAAAGGACAGAGGAGCGGGAGCTCCTACAATGAGCAGTTCTTC
TRBV18	TRBD1	.	TRBJ1-1	CASSPGQGGTEAFF	TGTGCCAGCTCACCAGGACAGGGGGGTACTGAAGCTTTCTTT
TRBV19	TRBD2	.	TRBJ2-1	CASRASGYNEQFF	TGTGCCAGTAGGGCTAGCGGCTACAATGAGCAGTTCTTC
TRBV7-2	.	once	TRBJ2-2	CASSLAQGSVGGELFF	TGTGCCAGCAGCTTAGCCCAGGGGAGCGTCGGCGGGGAGCTGTTTTTT
TRBV4-3	TRBD2	few	TRBJ2-1	CASSQDWTSGSGAEQFF	TGCGCCAGCAGCCAAGATTGGACTAGCGGGAGCGGCGCTGAGCAGTTCTTC
TRBV15	TRBD1	few	TRBJ2-1	CATSRGTGVGEQFF	TGTGCCACCAGCAGAGGAACAGGGGTTGGGGAGCAGTTCTTC
TRBV4-3	.	.	TRBJ2-7	CASSPSVAESYEQYF	TGCGCCAGCAGCCCTAGTGTGGCGGAGTCCTACGAGCAGTACTTC
TRBV7-2	TRBD1	few	TRBJ2-7	CASSVTNTGTDSYEQYF	TGTGCCAGCAGCGTAACCAATACCGGGACAGATTCCTACGAGCAGTACTTC
TRBV6-5	.	.	TRBJ2-5	CASSSSGQTQYF	TGTGCCAGCAGTTCAAGCGGCCAGACCCAGTACTTC
TRBV29-1	TRBD2	.	TRBJ2-2	CSVRGRAAGELFF	TGCAGCGTTCGGGGGAGGGCGGCCGGGGAGCTGTTTTTT
TRBV7-2	TRBD2	.	TRBJ2-1	CASSLATSGRNEQFF	TGTGCCAGCAGCTTAGCAACTAGCGGGAGAAATGAGCAGTTCTTC
TRBV10-3	TRBD1	few	TRBJ1-1	CANGRDRNTEAFF	TGTGCCAACGGCCGGGACAGGAACACTGAAGCTTTCTTT
TRBV29-1	.	few	TRBJ2-1	CSVRGRDSYNEQFF	TGCAGCGTTAGGGGGAGAGACTCCTACAATGAGCAGTTCTTC
TRBV10-3	TRBD1	.	TRBJ2-7	CAISAQGASYEQYF	TGTGCCATCAGCGCTCAGGGGGCATCCTACGAGCAGTACTTC
TRBV5-1	TRBD2	.	TRBJ2-5	CASSPRLSGAQETQYF	TGCGCCAGCAGCCCGAGGTTGAGCGGGGCTCAAGAGACCCAGTACTTC